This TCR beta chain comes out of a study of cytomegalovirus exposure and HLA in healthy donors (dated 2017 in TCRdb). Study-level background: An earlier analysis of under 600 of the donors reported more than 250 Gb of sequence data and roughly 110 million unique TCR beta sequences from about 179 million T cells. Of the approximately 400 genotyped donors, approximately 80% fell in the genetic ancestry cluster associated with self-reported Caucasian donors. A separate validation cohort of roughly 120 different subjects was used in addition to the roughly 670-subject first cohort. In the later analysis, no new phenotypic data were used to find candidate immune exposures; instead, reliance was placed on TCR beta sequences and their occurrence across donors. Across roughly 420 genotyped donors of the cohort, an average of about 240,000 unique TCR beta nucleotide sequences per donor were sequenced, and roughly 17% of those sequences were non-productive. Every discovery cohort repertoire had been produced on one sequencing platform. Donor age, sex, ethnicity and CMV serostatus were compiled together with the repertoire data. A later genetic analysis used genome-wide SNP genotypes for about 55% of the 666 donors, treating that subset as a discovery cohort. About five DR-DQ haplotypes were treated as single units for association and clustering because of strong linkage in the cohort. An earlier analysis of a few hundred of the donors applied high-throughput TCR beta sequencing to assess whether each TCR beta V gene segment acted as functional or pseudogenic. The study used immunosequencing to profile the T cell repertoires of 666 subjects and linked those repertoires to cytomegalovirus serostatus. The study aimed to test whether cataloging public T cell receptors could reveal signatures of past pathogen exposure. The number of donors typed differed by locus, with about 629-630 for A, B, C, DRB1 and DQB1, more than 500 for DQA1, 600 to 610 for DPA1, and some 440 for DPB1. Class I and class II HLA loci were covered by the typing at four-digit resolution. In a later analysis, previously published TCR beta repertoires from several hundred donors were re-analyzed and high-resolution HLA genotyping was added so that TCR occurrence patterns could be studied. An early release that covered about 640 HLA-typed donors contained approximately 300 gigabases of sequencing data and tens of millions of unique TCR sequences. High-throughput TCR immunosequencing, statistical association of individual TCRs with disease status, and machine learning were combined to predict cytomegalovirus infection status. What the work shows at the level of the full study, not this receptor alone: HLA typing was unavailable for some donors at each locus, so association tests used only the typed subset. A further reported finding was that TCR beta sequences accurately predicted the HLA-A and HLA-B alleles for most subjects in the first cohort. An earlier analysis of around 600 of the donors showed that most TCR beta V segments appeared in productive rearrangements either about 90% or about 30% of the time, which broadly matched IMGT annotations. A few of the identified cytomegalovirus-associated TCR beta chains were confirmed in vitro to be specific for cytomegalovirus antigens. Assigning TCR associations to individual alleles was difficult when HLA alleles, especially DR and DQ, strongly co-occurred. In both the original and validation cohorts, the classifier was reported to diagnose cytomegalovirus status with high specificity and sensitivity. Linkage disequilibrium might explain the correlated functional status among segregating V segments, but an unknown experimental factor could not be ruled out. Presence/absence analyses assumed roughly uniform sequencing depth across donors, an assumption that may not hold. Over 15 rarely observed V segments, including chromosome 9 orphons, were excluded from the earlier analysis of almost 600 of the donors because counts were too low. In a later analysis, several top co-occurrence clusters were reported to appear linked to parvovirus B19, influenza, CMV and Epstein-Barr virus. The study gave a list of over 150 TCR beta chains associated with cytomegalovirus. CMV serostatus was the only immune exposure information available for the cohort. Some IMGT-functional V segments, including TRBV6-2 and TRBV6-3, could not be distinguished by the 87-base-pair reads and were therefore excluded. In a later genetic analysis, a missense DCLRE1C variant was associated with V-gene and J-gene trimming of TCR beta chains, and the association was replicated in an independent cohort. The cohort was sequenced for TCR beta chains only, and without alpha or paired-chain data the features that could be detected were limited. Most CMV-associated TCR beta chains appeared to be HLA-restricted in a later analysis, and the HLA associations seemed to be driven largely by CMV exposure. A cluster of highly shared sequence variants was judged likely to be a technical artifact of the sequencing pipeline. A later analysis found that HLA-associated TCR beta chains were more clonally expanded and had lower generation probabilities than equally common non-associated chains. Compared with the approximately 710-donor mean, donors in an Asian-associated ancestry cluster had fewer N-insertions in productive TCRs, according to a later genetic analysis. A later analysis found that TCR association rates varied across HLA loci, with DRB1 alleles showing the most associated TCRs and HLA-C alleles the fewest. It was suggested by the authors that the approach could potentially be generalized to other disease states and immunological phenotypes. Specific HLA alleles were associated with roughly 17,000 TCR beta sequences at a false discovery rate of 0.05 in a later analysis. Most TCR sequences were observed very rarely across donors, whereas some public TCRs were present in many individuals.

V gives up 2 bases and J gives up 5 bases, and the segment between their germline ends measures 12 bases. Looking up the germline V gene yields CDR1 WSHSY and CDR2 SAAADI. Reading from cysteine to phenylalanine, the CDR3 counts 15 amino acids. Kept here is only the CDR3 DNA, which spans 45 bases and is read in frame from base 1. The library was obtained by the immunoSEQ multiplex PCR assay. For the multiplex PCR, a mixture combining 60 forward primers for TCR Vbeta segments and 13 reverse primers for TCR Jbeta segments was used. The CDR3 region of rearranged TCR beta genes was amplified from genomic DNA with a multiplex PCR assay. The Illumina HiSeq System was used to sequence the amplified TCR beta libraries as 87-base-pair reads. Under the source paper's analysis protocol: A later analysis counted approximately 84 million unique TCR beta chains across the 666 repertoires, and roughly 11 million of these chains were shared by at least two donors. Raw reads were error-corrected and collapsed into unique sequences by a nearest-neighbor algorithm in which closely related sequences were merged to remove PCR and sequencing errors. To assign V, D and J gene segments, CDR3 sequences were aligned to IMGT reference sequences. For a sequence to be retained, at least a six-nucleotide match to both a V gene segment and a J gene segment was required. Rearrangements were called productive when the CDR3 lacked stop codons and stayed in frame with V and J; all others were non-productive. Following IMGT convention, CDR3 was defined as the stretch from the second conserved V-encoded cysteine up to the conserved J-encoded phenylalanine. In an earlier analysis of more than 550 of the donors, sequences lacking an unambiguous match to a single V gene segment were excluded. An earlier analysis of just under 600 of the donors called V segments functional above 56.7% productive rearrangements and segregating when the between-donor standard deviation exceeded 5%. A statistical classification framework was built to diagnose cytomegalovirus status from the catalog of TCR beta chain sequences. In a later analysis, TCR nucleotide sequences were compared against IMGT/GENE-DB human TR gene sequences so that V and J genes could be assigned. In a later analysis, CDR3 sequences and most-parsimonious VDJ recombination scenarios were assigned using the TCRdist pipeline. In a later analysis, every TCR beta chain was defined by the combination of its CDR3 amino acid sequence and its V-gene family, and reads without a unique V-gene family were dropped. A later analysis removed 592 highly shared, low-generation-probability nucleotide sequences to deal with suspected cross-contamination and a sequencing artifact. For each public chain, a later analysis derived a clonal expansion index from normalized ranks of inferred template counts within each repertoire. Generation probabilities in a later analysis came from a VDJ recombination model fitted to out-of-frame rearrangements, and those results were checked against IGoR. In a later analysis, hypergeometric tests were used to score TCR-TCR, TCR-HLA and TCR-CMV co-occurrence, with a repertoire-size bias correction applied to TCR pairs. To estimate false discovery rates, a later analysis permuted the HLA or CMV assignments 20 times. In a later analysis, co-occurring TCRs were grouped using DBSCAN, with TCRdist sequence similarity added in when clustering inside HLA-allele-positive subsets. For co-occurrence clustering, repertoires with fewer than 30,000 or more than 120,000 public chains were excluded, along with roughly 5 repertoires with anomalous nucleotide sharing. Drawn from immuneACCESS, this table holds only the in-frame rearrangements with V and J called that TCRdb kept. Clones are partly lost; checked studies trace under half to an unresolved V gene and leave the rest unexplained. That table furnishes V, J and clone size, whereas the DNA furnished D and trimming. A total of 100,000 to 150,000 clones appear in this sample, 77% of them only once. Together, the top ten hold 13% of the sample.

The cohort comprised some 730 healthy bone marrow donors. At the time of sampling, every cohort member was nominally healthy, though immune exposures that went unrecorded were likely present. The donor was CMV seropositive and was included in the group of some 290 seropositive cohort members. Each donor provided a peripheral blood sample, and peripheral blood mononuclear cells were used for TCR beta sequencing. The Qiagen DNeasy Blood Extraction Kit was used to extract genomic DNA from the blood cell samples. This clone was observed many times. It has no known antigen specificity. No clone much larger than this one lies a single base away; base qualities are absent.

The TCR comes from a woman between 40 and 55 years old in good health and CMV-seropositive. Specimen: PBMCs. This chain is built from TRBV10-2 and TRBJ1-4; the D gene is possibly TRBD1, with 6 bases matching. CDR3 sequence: CASSELGRGNEKLFF. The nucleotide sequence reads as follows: TGCGCCAGCAGTGAGCTCGGCAGGGGAAATGAAAAACTGTTTTTT.